The 7 T cell receptor beta chains presented below share a single source sample, sequenced in a study of blood T cell repertoires in COVID-19. TCRdb's table, derived via immunoSEQ multiplex PCR, lists solely in-frame clones and lacks some. The sample lists fewer than 250,000 clones, 86% occurring once. Sequencing was carried out using PBMCs or T cells enriched from blood (not recorded which). The receptors here all came from a woman aged 45-60 years who had recovered from COVID-19.

The chain uses TRBV13 and TRBJ1-5; 9 nucleotides agree with TRBD1. Germline lookup yields CDR1 PRHDT and CDR2 FYEKMQ (reference sequence). CDR3 length: 15 residues. V lost 3 bases and J lost 3; bases outside the gene matches: 3. The CDR3 region is CASSFNRGHNQPQHF. CDR3 sequence (DNA): TGTGCCAGCAGCTTTAACAGGGGGCACAATCAGCCCCAGCATTTT.

The chain carries TRBV2 and TRBJ2-7, with D perhaps matching TRBD1 (6 bases). With 5 bases removed from V and 7 bases from J, the gap between germline ends came to 24 bases. In germline, CDR1 is SNHLY, CDR2 FYNNEI. The CDR3 spans 16 residues. For the CDR3, the DNA is TGTGCCAGCAGTCCTCATCGCGGACAGCGGTCTCGGGAGCAGTACTTC. As protein: CASSPHRGQRSREQYF.

The chain recombines TRBV29-1 with TRBJ2-7; D perhaps matches TRBD1 (7 bases). V lost 2 bases and J 3 bases, leaving 14 bases between the germline ends. The CDR3 has 14 amino acids. Germline values: CDR1 SQVTM, CDR2 ANQGSEA. The CDR3 nucleotides read TGCAGCGTTGAACTCGCGGGACAGCGCTACGAGCAGTACTTC. Protein product: CSVELAGQRYEQYF.

The chain couples TRBV5-1 to TRBJ2-5; the D is unclear. The CDR3 sequence is 13 residues long. Trimming removed 2 bases from V and 3 bases from J, with 8 bases in between. The germline V gene encodes CDR1 SGHRS and CDR2 YFSETQ. CDR3 coding DNA: TGCGCCAGCAGCTTACGAGAAAAAGAGACCCAGTACTTC. It specifies CASSLREKETQYF.

V and J are TRBV5-4 and TRBJ1-1; TRBD1 aligns across 7 bases. CDR3 size: 14 residues. Germline V gene lookup returns CDR1 SGHNT and CDR2 YYREEE (reference sequence). V gave up 0 bases and J gave up 4 bases; unmatched junction bases: 3. In DNA form, the CDR3 reads TGTGCCAGCAGCTTGGCAGGGGGTGTCACTGAAGCTTTCTTT. Amino acids: CASSLAGGVTEAFF.

The chain joins TRBV5-6 to TRBJ2-7, with 7 nucleotides matching TRBD1. The CDR3 is 15 amino acids. V dropped 5 bases and J dropped 3; count of bases not matched to a gene: 11. Germline lookup yields CDR1 SGHDT and CDR2 YYEEEE. The CDR3 loop reads CASSLWGQIFYEQYF. CDR3 in DNA: TGTGCCAGCAGTCTCTGGGGACAGATATTCTACGAGCAGTACTTC.

The CDR3 coding sequence is TGTGCCAGTAGTATAGGGTCGGGGTCCATTAACACCGGGGAGCTGTTTTTT. The encoded protein is CASSIGSGSINTGELFF. The genes are TRBV19 and TRBJ2-2; D may be TRBD2 (5 bases). V lost 1 base and J lost 2, with 14 bases in between. Germline V gene lookup returns CDR1 LNHDA and CDR2 SQIVND (reference sequence). CDR3 length: 17 amino acids.